This T cell receptor beta chain was identified in a study of T-cell memory formation after mild COVID-19 (TCRdb year 2021). Looking at the study overall: TCR sequence clusters from the two donors were largely donor specific. T-cell clones expanding and contracting after mild COVID-19 in two donors were tracked by longitudinal TCRalpha and TCRbeta repertoire sequencing. Two young, previously healthy adult volunteers, one female and one male, were included in the cohort.

Inclusive of the bounding cysteine and phenylalanine, the CDR3 is 15 residues long. The kept DNA is CDR3 alone, 45 bases in frame from the first base. V trim: 4 bases; J trim: 2 bases; unmatched bases: 7. The germline V gene gives CDR1 as SGHRS and CDR2 as YFSETQ. Sequencing took place on an Illumina NovaSeq 6000. TCRalpha and TCRbeta cDNA libraries were constructed by 5'RACE with constant-segment primers, with sample barcodes and unique molecular identifiers being introduced. Trizol reagent was used to extract RNA from every sample. Library amplification was performed in two PCR steps, and a second sample barcode and Illumina TruSeq adapters were introduced in the second step. Libraries were sequenced on an Illumina NovaSeq with 2 x 150 bp paired-end reads. Per the authors' processing: With migec v1.2.7, reads were demultiplexed and then collapsed into UMI-guided consensus sequences. Using mixcr v2.1.11, UMI consensuses were aligned to TRA and TRB V and J templates and then assembled into clonotypes. Expanded or contracted clonotypes were those called significant by both edgeR and NoisET, with noise models trained on biological replicates. For edgeR calls, the cutoffs were a false discovery rate-adjusted p below 0.01 and a log2 fold-change threshold of 1. As an exploratory analysis of dynamics, max-normalized trajectories of the 1000 most abundant clonotypes were examined by PCA with hierarchical clustering. Separately sequenced CD4+ and CD8+ repertoires were used to assign a CD4 or CD8 phenotype to each responding clone. TCRdb's own reprocessing of the public reads used fastp at Q25 and MiXCR and kept productive beta chains. Rows are unified per CDR3 protein, each entry keeping the most common DNA and genes. The V and J calls were determined by TCRdb, not by the authors. Present in this sample are under 600,000 distinct CDR3 sequences, approximately 21% of which were seen just once. Around 8.4% of the sample comes from the top ten.

Ficoll-Paque density gradient centrifugation was used to isolate PBMCs. Details on this clonotype: Its antigen is not yet known. No base quality information exists; no much larger clone differs at one position.

On the study overall, not on this receptor specifically: Some responding clones were detected in pre-infection memory, which suggested that pre-existing cross-reactive memory T cells had joined the SARS-CoV-2 response. The study included only a couple of mild cases, and larger cohorts that include severe cases with pre-infection samples were judged to be necessary. Whether the second-wave clones peaking on day 37 were SARS-CoV-2 specific was not confirmed. From day 15 to 85, contracting clones showed balanced CD4/CD8 phenotypes, whereas a second wave of clones that expanded from day 15 to 37 leaned towards CD4+. Contracting CD4+ clones were located mainly in the CM and EM memory subsets, whereas CD8+ clones were found to be enriched in EMRA.

Sequences were obtained from PBMCs or a T cell subset sorted from them (not recorded which). The sequence was collected from an adult woman who had mild COVID-19 (a few samples of this study predate the infection). The sample titles of this study are shuffled in the database, so cell type and time point are left out; the donor was told from shared clones. The rearranged chain carries TRBV5-1 and TRBJ2-7; the central 9 bases match TRBD1. The DNA sequence follows: TGCGCCAGCAGCGCCCGGGACAGGGATACCTACGAGCAGTACTTC. This encodes CASSARDRDTYEQYF. Reference TRBV5-1 and TRBJ2-7 genes cover what lies past the CDR3, so the full variable domain is KAGVTQTPRYLIKTRGQQVTLSCSPISGHRSVSWYQQTPGQGLQFLFEYFSETQRNKGNFPGRFSGRQFSNSRSEMNVSTLELGDSALYLCASSARDRDTYEQYFGPGTRLTVT.